In its sample, the clone carrying this TCR beta chain was seen a few times. Primed by a sample-barcoded 5' primer and a J-beta primer mix, a second PCR proceeded for 7 to 11 cycles. One entry per CDR3 protein results from TCRdb running MiXCR on the 5' RACE reads. The sample carries approximately 1.5 million distinct CDR3 sequences, roughly 43% recorded once. This specimen belongs to a study of blood T cells in healthy people across ages. This CDR3 is 16 amino acids long. CDR1 is SNHLY, CDR2 FYNNEI, per germline. The ends were cut back, 7 bases at V and 3 bases at J, with 18 bases in the middle. The genes are TRBV2 and TRBJ2-2, with D perhaps matching TRBD2 (6 bases). The clonotype originates from a woman aged 18-30 years in good health. Material for sequencing was blood. The CDR3 sequence: CASTLRVGGYTGELFF. CDR3 DNA: TGTGCCAGCACCCTGAGGGTCGGGGGTTACACCGGGGAGCTGTTTTTT.